This TCR beta chain was found in a study of blood T cell repertoires in COVID-19. Background on the study: Spain, Italy and the United States supplied samples that represented acute and convalescent COVID-19. T cells, B-cell-depleted T cells, or PBMCs supplied cDNA or gDNA.

In the case of this clone: One end of the junction does not line up with germline, which may come from a read error.

Source study methods: Amplification of reference gene primers provided the estimated nucleated cell counts. TCRdb's table, derived via immunoSEQ multiplex PCR, lists solely in-frame clones and lacks some. V and J calls and clone size follow that table, whereas D and trimming were derived from the DNA. The sample carries hundreds of thousands of clones, roughly nine tenths recorded once. CDR1 and CDR2 (germline): MNHEY, SMNVEV (reference sequence). The CDR3 sequence is 16 residues long. Sample: peripheral blood. The chain carries TRBV27 and TRBJ2-3; perhaps TRBD2 as D (6 bases). The clonotype was recovered from a woman aged 45-65 years with acute or convalescent COVID-19. CDR3 in amino acids: CASRLFLALGTDTQYF. DNA for the CDR3: TGTGCCAGCCGTTTATTCCTAGCGTTGGGCACAGATACGCAGTATTTT.